These 25 T cell receptor beta chains originate from one sample sequenced in a study of regulatory T cells in long-lasting Graves disease. The time point was: persistent/refractory GD, antithyroid drugs over 5 years with positive TRAb. Scientists built the TCR library using RNA that was extracted from PBMCs. Sequencing libraries for TCR beta were prepared with iRepertoire HTBI primers and Arm-PCR of CDR3 regions. TCRdb reanalysed the multiplex PCR reads using MiXCR and keeps one entry per CDR3 protein. The table lists hundreds of thousands of distinct CDR3 sequences, roughly 20% of them singletons. The source material was peripheral blood mononuclear cells (PBMCs), sampled when the disease was refractory, from a patient treated with antithyroid drugs. These receptor sequences come from a female donor with Graves disease.

This sequence joins TRBV5-1 and TRBJ2-2; maybe TRBD1 (6 bases). Germline V gives CDR1 SGHRS, CDR2 YFSETQ. The CDR3 length is 16 residues. V lost 0 bases and J lost 4, with 13 bases in between. CDR3: CASSLGWDTSTGELFF. The CDR3 DNA follows: TGCGCCAGCAGCTTGGGGTGGGACACGAGCACCGGGGAGCTGTTTTTT.

This clonotype appeared a few times. The genes are TRBV20-1 and TRBJ2-7; 12 bases align to TRBD1. Germline loops: CDR1 DFQATT, CDR2 SNEGSKA (reference sequence). This CDR3 region has 15 residues. Trimming removed 4 bases from V and 2 bases from J; junction bases left unmatched: 6. CDR3 in amino acids: CSANNRDRGPYEQYF. The CDR3 nucleotides read TGCAGTGCTAATAACCGGGACAGGGGGCCCTACGAGCAGTACTTC.

This clonotype has a handful of counts. The chain uses TRBV9 and TRBJ1-1; 10 bases align to TRBD1. Unmatched junction bases numbered 9, after V lost 3 bases and J lost 4 bases. The germline V gene has CDR1 SGDLS and CDR2 YYNGEE. The CDR3 is 16 residues long. The CDR3 here is CASSASRDRGLTEAFF. DNA of the CDR3: TGTGCCAGCAGCGCGTCCCGGGACAGGGGACTCACTGAAGCTTTCTTT.

Many counts were recorded for this clonotype. The chain carries TRBV28 and TRBJ1-1, with a possible D match to TRBD1 (6 bases). The V gene's germline CDR1 is MDHEN and CDR2 SYDVKM. The V gene lost 10 bases and the J gene lost 2 bases, with 14 bases spanning the gap. This CDR3 comprises 13 residues. The CDR3 DNA is TGTGCCAACAGGGAAATGGATAACACTGAAGCTTTCTTT. Protein sequence: CANREMDNTEAFF. The full variable domain, rest sourced from reference TRBV28 and TRBJ1-1, is DVKVTQSSRYLVKRTGEKVFLECVQDMDHENMFWYRQDPGLGLRLIYFSYDVKMKEKGDIPEGYSVSREKKERFSLILESASTNQTSMYLCANREMDNTEAFFGQGTRLTVV.

This clonotype was found many times. The chain recombines TRBV6-2 or TRBV6-3 with TRBJ1-1; 9 bases are a match to TRBD1. Germline V lookup: CDR1 MNHEY, CDR2 SVGEGT. The CDR3 is made up of 19 amino acids. Trimming at V came to 0 bases and at J to 4 bases, leaving 15 bases not matched to a gene. The chain's CDR3 is CASSYSYRRDREVGTEAFF. As DNA, the CDR3 is TGTGCCAGCAGTTACTCTTATAGACGGGACAGGGAAGTGGGCACTGAAGCTTTCTTT.

The V gene is TRBV5-1, the J gene TRBJ2-7, with 14 nucleotides matching TRBD2. This CDR3 region has 15 residues. Germline V CDR1 and CDR2: SGHRS, YFSETQ. Trimming at V came to 4 bases and at J to 5 bases, leaving 5 bases not matched to a gene. The CDR3 coding sequence is TGCGCCAGCAGCGACCGACTAGCGGGAGGGAACGAGCAGTACTTC. This codes for CASSDRLAGGNEQYF. The full variable domain, rest sourced from reference TRBV5-1 and TRBJ2-7, is KAGVTQTPRYLIKTRGQQVTLSCSPISGHRSVSWYQQTPGQGLQFLFEYFSETQRNKGNFPGRFSGRQFSNSRSEMNVSTLELGDSALYLCASSDRLAGGNEQYFGPGTRLTVT.

V is TRBV6-1 and J is TRBJ1-2, with a weak D call TRBD1 (5 bases). The CDR3 runs 12 residues. Germline CDR1 and CDR2: MNHNS and SASEGT. Trimming left V 11 bases short and J 7 bases short, with 17 bases between. CDR3 in DNA: TGTGCCGCTAGGGACTTATCGCGTGGCTACACCTTC. It is translated as CAARDLSRGYTF.

The table lists this clonotype with a few counts. V is TRBV9 and J is TRBJ2-5; TRBD2 is a possible D gene (5 bases). CDR3 length: 17 amino acids. V lost 0 bases and J 5 bases, leaving 20 bases between the germline ends. Germline V gives CDR1 SGDLS, CDR2 YYNGEE. CDR3 in DNA: TGTGCCAGCAGCGTAGCTACTAGTACCGGAGGTCCCGAGACCCAGTACTTC. Residues: CASSVATSTGGPETQYF.

This clonotype was recorded at least ten times. The chain is built from TRBV13 and TRBJ2-7; the match to TRBD2 covers 7 bases. The CDR3 contains 15 residues. In germline, CDR1 is PRHDT, CDR2 FYEKMQ (reference sequence). V lost 5 bases, J lost 0 bases, and 7 bases stayed unmatched. The DNA of the CDR3 is TGTGCCAGCAGCGTCCTCAGGACTAGCTCCTACGAGCAGTACTTC. Protein sequence: CASSVLRTSSYEQYF. Together with reference TRBV13 and TRBJ2-7, the CDR3 gives the full variable domain: AAGVIQSPRHLIKEKRETATLKCYPIPRHDTVYWYQQGPGQDPQFLISFYEKMQSDKGSIPDRFSAQQFSDYHSELNMSSLELGDSALYFCASSVLRTSSYEQYFGPGTRLTVT.

This chain connects TRBV20-1 to TRBJ2-5, with 11 positions matching TRBD1. The length of the CDR3 is 15 residues. Germline CDR1 and CDR2: DFQATT and SNEGSKA (reference sequence). The V and J ends lost 0 bases and 5 bases, in that order; junction bases with no gene match: 5. Here the CDR3 reads CSARDRTGGWETQYF. The CDR3 DNA sequence: TGCAGTGCTAGAGACAGGACAGGGGGCTGGGAGACCCAGTACTTC.

A remark on this clonotype: One junction end does not reproduce the germline sequence, and a read error may be involved. The J gene is TRBJ1-2, the V gene TRBV28, with TRBD1 matching 7 bases. The CDR3 loop spans 16 amino acids. Germline CDR1 and CDR2: MDHEN and SYDVKM. The CDR3 reads CASTSLTGLTNYGYAF. DNA of the CDR3: TGTGCCAGCACATCACTGACAGGGCTAACTAACTACGGCTACGCCTTC.

This clonotype was detected ten times or more. This chain joins TRBV6-5 and TRBJ2-7; 9 bases fit TRBD2. The CDR3 totals 16 residues. The junction had 10 bases not matched to a gene; V was cut back by 0 bases and J by 7 bases. Per germline, CDR1 MNHEY and CDR2 SVGAGI. CDR3 bases: TGTGCCAGCAGTTACTCAAATAGCGGGGGATGGGGGGAGCAGTACTTC. This gives the protein CASSYSNSGGWGEQYF.

This clonotype was detected many times. This chain joins TRBV24-1 and TRBJ2-5, with D hard to call. CDR1 is KGHDR and CDR2 is SFDVKD in the germline V gene. This CDR3 is 13 amino acids long. V lost 1 base to trimming and J lost 3 bases, with 5 bases between them. CDR3 bases: TGTGCCACCAGTGATTTTGGGGAAGAGACCCAGTACTTC. This translates into CATSDFGEETQYF.

This clonotype was detected ten times or more. The V gene is TRBV28, the J gene TRBJ2-5; 8 nucleotides match TRBD2. The length of the CDR3 is 18 residues. The V gene end was trimmed by 6 bases and the J gene end by 6 bases; junction bases not matched to a gene: 21. The germline CDR1 and CDR2 sequences are MDHEN and SYDVKM. This chain's CDR3 is CASSPGLKTRLALKTQYF. CDR3 in DNA: TGTGCCAGCAGCCCGGGACTCAAGACTAGACTAGCGTTAAAGACCCAGTACTTC.

This clonotype was counted ten times or more. The J gene is TRBJ1-1, the V gene TRBV7-9; D is undetermined. The V and J ends lost 8 bases and 3 bases respectively, with 10 bases between them. CDR3 length: 12 amino acids. Per the germline V gene, CDR1 is SEHNR and CDR2 is FQNEAQ (reference sequence). The DNA for the CDR3 is TGTGCCAGCCGGGCAGTTGACACTGAAGCTTTCTTT. Translated: CASRAVDTEAFF.

This clonotype was seen a few times. The CDR3 is CASSLTRNRGYEQYF. CDR3 sequence (DNA): TGTGCCAGCAGCTTAACCAGGAACAGGGGCTACGAGCAGTACTTC. The chain couples TRBV7-2 to TRBJ2-7; TRBD1 agrees at 7 bases. The J segment lost 3 bases and the V segment lost 2 bases, leaving 7 bases of the junction unmatched. CDR3 length: 15 amino acids. Germline assignment: CDR1 SGHTA and CDR2 FQGNSA.

This clonotype has a count of ten or more. The chain combines TRBV20-1 with TRBJ1-1; D is unclear. This CDR3 comprises 14 residues. The V end was cut by 3 bases, the J end by 4 bases, with 15 bases between. CDR1 and CDR2 (germline): DFQATT, SNEGSKA (reference sequence). CDR3 protein: CSASLPNLPTEAFF. The CDR3 nucleotides read TGCAGTGCTAGTCTCCCCAACCTTCCCACTGAAGCTTTCTTT.

V gene TRBV6-1 combines with J gene TRBJ2-7, with 8 bases fitting TRBD2. This CDR3 has 15 residues. With V trimmed by 5 bases and J by 7 bases, 13 bases remained unmatched. Per the germline V gene, CDR1 is MNHNS and CDR2 is SASEGT. This CDR3 reads CASSPVAGPFGEQYF. The CDR3 region has the DNA TGTGCCAGCAGTCCCGTAGCGGGGCCCTTTGGTGAGCAGTACTTC.

This clonotype was observed many times. This chain connects TRBV7-2 to TRBJ1-2, with D possibly matching TRBD1 (5 bases). CDR3 length: 12 residues. CDR1 is SGHTA, CDR2 FQGNSA, per germline. V shed 0 bases and J shed 8 bases, with 7 bases lying between them. CDR3: CASSLAGTGYTF. Here the CDR3 DNA reads TGTGCCAGCAGCTTAGCCGGGACCGGCTACACCTTC.

This clonotype was counted between two and nine times. One junction end disagrees with the germline gene, perhaps due to a read error. V usage is TRBV12-3 or TRBV12-4 and J usage is TRBJ2-7; D tentatively reads TRBD1 or TRBD2 (5 bases each). This CDR3 is built from 14 residues. CDR3 amino acids: CASSPRDHSSEQYF. The CDR3 nucleotides are TGTGCCAGCAGTCCCCGGGACCATTCCTCCGAGCAGTACTTC.

The V gene is TRBV29-1, the J gene TRBJ2-7; the match to TRBD2 covers 10 bases. The CDR3 sequence is 13 residues long. V shed 4 bases and J 2 bases; nucleotides not matched to a gene: 2. Germline V gene lookup returns CDR1 SQVTM and CDR2 ANQGSEA. Here the CDR3 reads CSVGLAGPYEQYF. CDR3 bases: TGCAGCGTTGGACTAGCGGGCCCCTACGAGCAGTACTTC.

This clonotype occurred many times. The rearrangement joins TRBV10-3 to TRBJ1-1; 8 nucleotides agree with TRBD1. The V and J ends lost 10 bases and 4 bases, in that order; junction bases with no gene match: 11. Per the germline V gene, CDR1 is ENHRY and CDR2 is SYGVKD. The CDR3 covers 14 residues. The DNA for the CDR3 is TGTGCCACTCAAACAGGGGGATTGGGCACTGAAGCTTTCTTT. Protein product: CATQTGGLGTEAFF.

V gene TRBV4-2 combines with J gene TRBJ2-1, with 11 bases matching TRBD2. V lost 3 bases to trimming and J lost 2 bases; unmatched junction nucleotides: 3. Germline lookup yields CDR1 LGHNA and CDR2 YNFKEQ. CDR3 size: 16 residues. CDR3 bases: TGTGCCAGCAGCCAGGTAGCGGGAGGGGCCTACAATGAGCAGTTCTTC. Translating it yields CASSQVAGGAYNEQFF.

This chain uses TRBV7-9 with TRBJ1-4; D might be TRBD1 (5 bases). This CDR3 spans 15 amino acids. From germline, CDR1 is SEHNR and CDR2 FQNEAQ (reference sequence). The V end was cut by 5 bases, the J end by 7 bases, with 17 bases between. CDR3 coding DNA: TGTGCCAGCAGCCTCTCCCGAGGGGCGCGTGAAAAACTGTTTTTT. This encodes CASSLSRGAREKLFF.

Many counts were recorded for this clonotype. The chain carries TRBV6-1 and TRBJ2-7, with TRBD1 matching over 9 bases. The ends lost 8 bases at V and 5 bases at J; junction bases unmatched: 16. CDR3 length equals 16 residues. The germline V gene has CDR1 MNHNS and CDR2 SASEGT. As DNA, the CDR3 is TGTGCCAGCGCTGTACGACCGGGACAGGGTCTCCACGAGCAGTACTTC. This codes for CASAVRPGQGLHEQYF.